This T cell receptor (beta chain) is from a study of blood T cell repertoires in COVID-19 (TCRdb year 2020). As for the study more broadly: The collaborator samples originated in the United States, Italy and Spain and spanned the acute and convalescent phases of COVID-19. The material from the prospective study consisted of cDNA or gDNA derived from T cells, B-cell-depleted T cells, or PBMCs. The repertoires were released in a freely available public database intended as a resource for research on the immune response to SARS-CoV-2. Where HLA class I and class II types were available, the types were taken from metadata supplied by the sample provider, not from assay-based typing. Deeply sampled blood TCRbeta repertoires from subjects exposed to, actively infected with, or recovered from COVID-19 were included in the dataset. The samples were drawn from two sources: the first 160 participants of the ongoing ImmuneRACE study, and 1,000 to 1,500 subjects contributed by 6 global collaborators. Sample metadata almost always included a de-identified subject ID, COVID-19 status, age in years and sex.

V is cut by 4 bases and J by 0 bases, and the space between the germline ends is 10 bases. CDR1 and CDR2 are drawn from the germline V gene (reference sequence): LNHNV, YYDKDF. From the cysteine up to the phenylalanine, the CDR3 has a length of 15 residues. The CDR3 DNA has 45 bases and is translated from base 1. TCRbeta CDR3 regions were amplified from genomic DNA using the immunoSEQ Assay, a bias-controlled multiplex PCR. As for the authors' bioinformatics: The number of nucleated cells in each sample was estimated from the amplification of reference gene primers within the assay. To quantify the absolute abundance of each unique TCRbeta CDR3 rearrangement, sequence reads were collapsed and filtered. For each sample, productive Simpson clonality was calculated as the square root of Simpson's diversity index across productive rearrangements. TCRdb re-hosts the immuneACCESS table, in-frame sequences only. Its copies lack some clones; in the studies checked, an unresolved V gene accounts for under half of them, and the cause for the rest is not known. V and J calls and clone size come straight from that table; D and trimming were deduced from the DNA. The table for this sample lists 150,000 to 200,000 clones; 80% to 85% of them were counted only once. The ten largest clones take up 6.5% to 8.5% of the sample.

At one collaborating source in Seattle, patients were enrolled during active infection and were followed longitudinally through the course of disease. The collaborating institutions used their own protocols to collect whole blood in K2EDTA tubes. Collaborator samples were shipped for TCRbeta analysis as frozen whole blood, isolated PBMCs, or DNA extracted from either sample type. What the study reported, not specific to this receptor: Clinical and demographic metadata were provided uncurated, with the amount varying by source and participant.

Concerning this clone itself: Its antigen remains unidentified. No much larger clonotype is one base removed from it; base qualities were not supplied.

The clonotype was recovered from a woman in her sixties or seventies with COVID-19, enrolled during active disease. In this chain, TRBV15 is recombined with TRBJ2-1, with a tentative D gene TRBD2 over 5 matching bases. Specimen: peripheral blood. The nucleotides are TGTGCCACCAGCAAAAGCGGAAGCTCCTACAATGAGCAGTTCTTC. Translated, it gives CATSKSGSSYNEQFF. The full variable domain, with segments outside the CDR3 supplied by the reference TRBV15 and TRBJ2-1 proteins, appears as DAMVIQNPRYQVTQFGKPVTLSCSQTLNHNVMYWYQQKSSQAPKLLFHYYDKDFNNEADTPDNFQSRRPNTSFCFLDIRSPGLGDTAMYLCATSKSGSSYNEQFFGPGTRLTVL.